This TCR beta chain originates from a study of CD8 T cells in ankylosing spondylitis. With molecular barcodes, quantitative 5'-RACE was used to make the TCR beta libraries. In TCRdb, the 5' RACE reads were re-called with MiXCR into one record per CDR3 protein. Of about 540,000 distinct CDR3 sequences listed, about 13% are singletons. As to this clonotype: Its target is unknown.

This CDR3 contains 14 residues. CDR1 and CDR2 from the germline V gene are SGHVS and FQNEAQ. Trimming cost V 6 bases and J 3 bases; bases outside gene matches: 5. Broader study findings: A motif of 7 or 8 highly homologous TCR beta variants was seen as apparently characteristic of ankylosing spondylitis blood. The clones that were linked to disease were reported to be significantly enriched in matched synovial fluid samples from ankylosing spondylitis patients. Relatively rare in peripheral blood, disease-linked clones were also CD8+. A subset of motif variants has previously been described in the synovial fluid and blood of reactive arthritis.

This clonotype was obtained from a male donor with ankylosing spondylitis. J is TRBJ2-1 and V is TRBV7-8; 7 nucleotides align to TRBD2. Sequencing was carried out using blood, either unsorted or a sorted T cell fraction (not recorded which). Here the CDR3 reads CASRAASGYNEQFF. CDR3 nucleotides: TGTGCCAGCAGGGCGGCTAGCGGCTACAATGAGCAGTTCTTC.